A single sample is the source of the 11 T cell receptor beta chains below, sequenced in a study of shared clonotypes between healthy human individuals. Using immunoSEQ multiplex PCR, the repertoire was profiled, and TCRdb retains in-frame clones only, with some absent. The table lists about 2.1 million clones, 90% to 95% of them singletons, with about 1.8% in the top ten. In the naive CD8 group, cells lacked CD45RO and were positively selected for CCR7, so terminally differentiated effector memory CD45RA+ cells were left out. Material: naive CD8+ T cells from PBMCs. The receptors come from a man aged 18 to 30 in good health. Some clones in this sample may be carry-over from other donors' samples.

The chain is built from TRBV5-1 and TRBJ2-3; 9 nucleotides agree with TRBD2. The CDR3 contains 14 residues. Trimming at V came to 4 bases and at J to 5 bases, leaving 5 bases not matched to a gene. Germline V gene data show CDR1 as SGHRS and CDR2 as YFSETQ. The CDR3: CASSESGRKDTQYF. DNA for the CDR3: TGCGCCAGCAGCGAGAGCGGGAGGAAAGATACGCAGTATTTT.

This chain joins TRBV9 and TRBJ2-7, with a weak D call TRBD1 (5 bases). V lost 0 bases to trimming and J lost 3 bases, with 10 bases between them. CDR1 is SGDLS, CDR2 YYNGEE, per germline. The CDR3 contains 14 residues. The CDR3 coding sequence is TGTGCCAGCAGCGTAGAGGGCAGGGACTACGAGCAGTACTTC. Translating gives CASSVEGRDYEQYF.

This clone was seen just once. CDR3 residues: CASSETNTGELFF. DNA of the CDR3: TGCGCCAGCAGTGAAACGAACACCGGGGAGCTGTTTTTT. This chain connects TRBV10-1 to TRBJ2-2, with D unclear. Trimming pared 3 bases from V and 0 bases from J, leaving 2 bases between. The CDR3 contains 13 residues. Germline CDR1 reads WNHNN; CDR2 reads SYGVQD (reference sequence).

This sequence joins TRBV7-9 and TRBJ1-4, with 7 bases fitting TRBD1. V shed 5 bases, J shed 5 bases, and the junction held 11 bases outside the gene matches. Germline assignment: CDR1 SEHNR and CDR2 FQNEAQ (reference sequence). The CDR3 is 16 residues long. The CDR3 DNA sequence: TGTGCCAGCAGCACCTACACAGGGGACCTAAATGAAAAACTGTTTTTT. Translating gives CASSTYTGDLNEKLFF.

The V gene is TRBV4-3, the J gene TRBJ1-1; 10 bases are shared with TRBD1. V was pared by 1 base and J by 6 bases, with 11 bases of the junction left unmatched. The germline CDR1 and CDR2 sequences are LGHNA and YSLEER. The CDR3 spans 17 residues. The CDR3 sequence is CASSQGFGTGDRSEAFF. CDR3 DNA: TGCGCCAGCAGCCAAGGATTTGGGACAGGGGATAGGTCTGAAGCTTTCTTT.

The chain combines TRBV9 with TRBJ2-7; D perhaps matches TRBD2 (6 bases). The CDR3 covers 16 residues. CDR1 is SGDLS and CDR2 is YYNGEE in the germline V gene. V lost 3 bases and J 2 bases, leaving 18 bases between the germline ends. The CDR3 region has the DNA TGTGCCAGCAGCGCTTCCGGGACTTTTTCGCCCTACGAGCAGTACTTC. As protein: CASSASGTFSPYEQYF.

This chain connects TRBV14 to TRBJ2-1; TRBD2 aligns across 12 bases. Germline lookup yields CDR1 SGHDN and CDR2 FVKESK. CDR3 length equals 17 residues. V shed 1 base and J 8 bases; nucleotides not matched to a gene: 9. The CDR3 DNA reads as TGTGCCAGCAGCCAAGGAATAGGACTAGCGGGATTCGATGAGCAGTTCTTC. It specifies CASSQGIGLAGFDEQFF.

This clone has just one count. The chain links TRBV9 to TRBJ2-3; 8 bases are a match to TRBD2. The CDR3 spans 16 residues. V shed 4 bases and J 0 bases; nucleotides not matched to a gene: 7. Germline V gene sequence: CDR1 SGDLS, CDR2 YYNGEE. CDR3 coding DNA: TGTGCCAGCAGCTTACAGACTAGCGCGAGCACAGATACGCAGTATTTT. This translates into CASSLQTSASTDTQYF.

With regard to this clone: Other DNA sequences of this sample code for an identical CDR3. The genes are TRBV5-1 and TRBJ2-1; no clear D gene. Trimming took off 2 bases at V and 4 bases at J, with 4 bases between the two ends. The V gene's germline CDR1 is SGHRS and CDR2 YFSETQ. This CDR3 spans 12 amino acids. This CDR3 reads CASSFGYNEQFF. CDR3 DNA sequence: TGCGCCAGCAGCTTTGGATACAATGAGCAGTTCTTC.

The V call is TRBV7-6, the J call TRBJ2-1; D is undetermined. Germline loops: CDR1 SGHVS, CDR2 FNYEAQ. This CDR3 is built from 13 residues. V shed 1 base and J shed 9 bases, with 10 bases lying between them. The CDR3 loop reads CASSLVQIGEQFF. The CDR3 DNA is TGTGCCAGCAGCTTAGTCCAAATTGGTGAGCAGTTCTTC.

The V gene is TRBV6-5, the J gene TRBJ2-1; TRBD2 is a possible D gene (5 bases). The CDR3 length is 15 residues. The germline CDR1 and CDR2 sequences are MNHEY and SVGAGI. With 5 bases removed from V and 8 bases from J, the gap between germline ends came to 19 bases. CDR3: CASSLRRTPGYEQFF. CDR3 coding DNA: TGTGCCAGCAGTCTACGGAGGACGCCGGGATATGAGCAGTTCTTC.